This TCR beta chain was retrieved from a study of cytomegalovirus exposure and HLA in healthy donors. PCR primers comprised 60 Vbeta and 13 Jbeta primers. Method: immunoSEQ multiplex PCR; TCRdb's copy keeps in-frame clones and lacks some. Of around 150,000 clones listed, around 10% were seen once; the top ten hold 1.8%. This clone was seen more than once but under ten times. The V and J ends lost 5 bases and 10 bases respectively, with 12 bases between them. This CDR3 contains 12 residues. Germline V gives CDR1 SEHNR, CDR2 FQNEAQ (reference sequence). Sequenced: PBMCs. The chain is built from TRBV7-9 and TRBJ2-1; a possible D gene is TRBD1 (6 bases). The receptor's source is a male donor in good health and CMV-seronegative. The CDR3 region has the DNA TGTGCCAGCAGCCGACAGGTACCGGAGCAGTTCTTC. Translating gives CASSRQVPEQFF.